Listed below are T cell receptor beta chains from one sample, sequenced in a study of naive and memory T cell subsets. In TCRdb, the 5' RACE reads were re-called with MiXCR into one record per CDR3 protein. The data hold about 48,000 distinct CDR3 sequences, with approximately 4.5% observed a single time. These receptors came from a female donor in good health. The CDR3 runs from the conserved cysteine through the conserved F or W. The order of the fields is V gene, J gene, clone size, D gene, CDR3 DNA, CDR3 protein. The D gene is left open where the match is weak. Expanded clones are given a class, and other clones once, few, many or no size at all.

TRBV14	TRBJ2-1	.	.	TGTGCCAGCAGCCAAGATCGAAGGACCTCCCAGTTCTTC	CASSQDRRTSQFF
TRBV4-1	TRBJ2-3	many	TRBD2	TGCGCCAGCAGCCAGCTAGCGGGAGGTACGCAGTATTTT	CASSQLAGGTQYF
TRBV24-1	TRBJ2-7	many	.	TGTGCCACCAGTGATAGCCGGCAGAGCTCCTACGAGCAGTACTTC	CATSDSRQSSYEQYF
TRBV11-2	TRBJ2-3	many	.	TGTGCCAGCAGCTTAGGCATTAAGGATACGCAGTATTTT	CASSLGIKDTQYF
TRBV20-1	TRBJ2-1	many	TRBD2	TGCAGTGCCCGGCGGACTAGCGGGAGAAATGAGCAGTTCTTC	CSARRTSGRNEQFF
TRBV20-1	TRBJ2-7	.	TRBD2	TGCAGTGCTGAGACTCAAGCGGGAGGGCCTGGATACGAGCAGTACTTC	CSAETQAGGPGYEQYF
TRBV28	TRBJ2-3	.	TRBD2	TGTGCCAGCAGTTTAAACCCGGGACTAGACACAGATACGCAGTATTTT	CASSLNPGLDTDTQYF
TRBV3-1	TRBJ2-7	many	TRBD1	TGTGCCAGCAGCCAGAGGGACAGGGGGCGCGAGCAGTACTTC	CASSQRDRGREQYF
TRBV29-1	TRBJ2-5	many	.	TGCAGCGTTATGAAGGGTTTGGGGGTCCAAGAGACCCAGTACTTC	CSVMKGLGVQETQYF
TRBV27	TRBJ1-1	many	.	TGTGCCAGCAGTGCACCCCCCAAGACCACTGAAGCTTTCTTT	CASSAPPKTTEAFF
TRBV19	TRBJ2-3	many	.	TGTGCCAGTACCCCCGGGCGAGGGTGGGCAGATACGCAGTATTTT	CASTPGRGWADTQYF
TRBV27	TRBJ2-1	many	.	TGTGCCAGCAGTTTTATGGGGAACTACAATGAGCAGTTCTTC	CASSFMGNYNEQFF
TRBV19	TRBJ2-6	few	.	TGTGCCAGTAGTATGGCCCCCTCCGGGGCCGGGGCCAACGTCCTGACTTTC	CASSMAPSGAGANVLTF
TRBV20-1	TRBJ1-1	many	.	TGCAGTGCGACACTAGTAGGGGGCACTGAAGCTTTCTTT	CSATLVGGTEAFF
TRBV18	TRBJ2-3	many	.	TGTGCCAGCTCACCTGCCCGCAGCCTAGTAACAGATACGCAGTATTTT	CASSPARSLVTDTQYF
TRBV7-7	TRBJ2-5	few	.	TGTGCTAGCAGCTTAAGCAGGACAACAAAAGAGACCCAGTACTTC	CASSLSRTTKETQYF
TRBV5-1	TRBJ1-1	many	.	TGCGCCAGCAGCTTGGTTCAGTTGAACACTGAAGCTTTCTTT	CASSLVQLNTEAFF
TRBV2	TRBJ2-7	.	TRBD1	TGTGCCAGCGGACAGGGTCGTCTTTACGAGCAGTACTTC	CASGQGRLYEQYF
TRBV29-1	TRBJ2-7	.	TRBD1	TGCAGCGTTGAAAGAGGGACAGGGGTCGGCGAGCAGTACTTC	CSVERGTGVGEQYF
TRBV4-3	TRBJ2-1	many	.	TGCGCCAGCAGCCAAGGGTCCCACGTCAATGAGCAGTTCTTC	CASSQGSHVNEQFF
TRBV14	TRBJ2-5	many	TRBD1	TGTGCCAGCAGCCAAGTAAACCCCGGCGGGACAGGGGCCCGGATTTTACAAGAGACCCAGTACTTC	CASSQVNPGGTGARILQETQYF
TRBV29-1	TRBJ2-2	many	TRBD2	TGCAGCGTCACCGGGACTAGCGGGGATTCCGTCGGGGAGCTGTTTTTT	CSVTGTSGDSVGELFF
TRBV6-6	TRBJ2-7	many	.	TGTGCCAGCAGTTACGGAGTGCGGACCTACGAGCAGTACTTC	CASSYGVRTYEQYF
TRBV21-1	TRBJ2-7	many	.	TGTGCCAGCAGCAAAGTAGAGGGGCGGGAGGGCCGGAGTGAGCAGTACTTC	CASSKVEGREGRSEQYF
TRBV30	TRBJ2-3	.	.	TGTGCCTGGTCGGACCCCACAGATACGCAGTATTTT	CAWSDPTDTQYF
TRBV29-1	TRBJ1-2	many	TRBD1	TGCAGCGCTGATAGGACAGGGGGCTATGGCTACACCTTC	CSADRTGGYGYTF
TRBV20-1	TRBJ2-1	many	.	TGCAGTGCTACCTCCGCGGCCTCCTACAATGAGCAGTTCTTC	CSATSAASYNEQFF
TRBV27	TRBJ2-3	many	.	TGTGCCAGCAGTTTATCGTTAGATACGCAGTATTTT	CASSLSLDTQYF
TRBV11-2	TRBJ1-1	many	.	TGTGCCAGCAGCATCACAGCTGAAGCTTTCTTT	CASSITAEAFF
TRBV28	TRBJ1-1	many	.	TGTGCCAGCAACGGCAGAAACACTGAAGCTTTCTTT	CASNGRNTEAFF
TRBV28	TRBJ2-7	many	TRBD2	TGTGCCAGCAGCTCCCTTGGGGAGGGCTACGAGCAGTACTTC	CASSSLGEGYEQYF
TRBV3-1	TRBJ1-1	many	TRBD1	TGTGCCAGCGAGGGCACAGGGGACACTGAAGCTTTCTTT	CASEGTGDTEAFF
TRBV9	TRBJ2-6	many	.	TGTGCCAGCAGCGTATATGGGGCCAACGTCCTGACTTTC	CASSVYGANVLTF
TRBV10-3	TRBJ1-6	.	.	TGTGCCAGCGGCGCAGGGATCCACTATAATTCACCCCTCCACTTT	CASGAGIHYNSPLHF
TRBV29-1	TRBJ2-7	.	.	TGCAGCGTTGTGCCGGAGACCATGGTGCAGTACTTC	CSVVPETMVQYF
TRBV10-3	TRBJ1-1	many	.	TGTGCCATCAGGGTGGGGGTGGACACTGAAGCTTTCTTT	CAIRVGVDTEAFF
TRBV28	TRBJ2-7	many	.	TGTGCCAGCAGGTCGACAGCCTCCTACGAGCAGTACTTC	CASRSTASYEQYF